The TCR beta chain described here comes from a study of cytomegalovirus exposure and HLA in healthy donors. Whole-study results and caveats: Follow-up analysis later connected one missense variant in DCLRE1C with trimming of TCR beta V- and J-genes. The classifier was said to identify cytomegalovirus status with high specificity and sensitivity.

Germline loops: CDR1 MNHEY, CDR2 SVGAGI. This CDR3 has 15 residues. V lost 4 bases and J lost 2; bases outside the gene matches: 7. PCR amplification relied on 60 Vbeta primers (plus 13 Jbeta primers). Sequenced by immunoSEQ multiplex PCR; TCRdb stores in-frame clones only, minus some. This table holds approximately 90,000 clones, 76% found once. Comments on this clone: Antigen unknown.

This TCR was sampled from a man in his forties in good health and CMV-seronegative. Sequenced: PBMCs. The V call is TRBV6-5, the J call TRBJ1-1, with TRBD1 matching 7 bases. The CDR3 DNA is TGTGCCAGCAGTTCCGCGACAGGGTTCAACACTGAAGCTTTCTTT. This sequence encodes CASSSATGFNTEAFF.